What follows describes a single T cell receptor (beta chain). Antigen unknown. The data were taken from a study of cytomegalovirus exposure and HLA in healthy donors. Study information: Most genotyped donors, about 81% of roughly 400, had Caucasian-associated genetic ancestry.

Primers: 60 Vbeta forward and 13 Jbeta reverse. Sequenced by immunoSEQ multiplex PCR; TCRdb stores in-frame clones only, minus some. The table lists some 57,000 clones, roughly 90% of them singletons. The trim removed 2 bases at V and 4 bases at J, leaving 6 bases unmatched. CDR3 length: 15 residues. Per the germline V gene, CDR1 is KGHSH and CDR2 is LQKENI. Study-level results: The number of N-insertions in an Asian-associated ancestry cluster was reportedly below the 666-donor mean in a later analysis. A missense DCLRE1C variant was associated with V- and J-gene trimming of TCR beta chains in a later analysis, and an independent cohort replicated the association.

The source of this sequence is a man aged 25-40 years in good health and CMV-seropositive. Sequencing was performed on PBMCs. The chain uses TRBV18 and TRBJ1-2, with 8 bases matching TRBD1. The CDR3 DNA reads as TGTGCCAGCTCACCAGTGATTGGACAGGGCTATGGCTACACCTTC. Translating gives CASSPVIGQGYGYTF.